Following are 20 T cell receptor beta chains from one sample sequenced in a study of identical twins. TCRdb re-called the 5' RACE reads with MiXCR, one entry per CDR3 protein. This table holds approximately 670,000 distinct CDR3 sequences, roughly 6% found once. Sequencing used naive T cells sorted from blood. The receptors here all came from a man aged 18 to 29 in good health.

This clonotype was picked up many times. The CDR3 DNA reads as TGTGCCAGCAAGCTGACTAGCGGGAACAATGAGCAGTTCTTC. It is translated as CASKLTSGNNEQFF. This chain uses TRBV7-9 with TRBJ2-1, with 11 bases aligning to TRBD2. Germline trimming cut 7 bases from V and 5 bases from J; bases unmatched to any gene: 4. CDR3 length: 14 amino acids. CDR1 is SEHNR and CDR2 is FQNEAQ in the germline V gene (reference sequence).

This rearrangement joins TRBV5-1 to TRBJ2-2; 8 bases agree with TRBD1. This CDR3 region has 17 residues. The V segment lost 4 bases and the J segment 1 base; nucleotides outside the gene matches: 9. Germline V gives CDR1 SGHRS, CDR2 YFSETQ. The CDR3: CASSTQPGTGNTGELFF. In DNA, the CDR3 is TGCGCCAGCAGCACCCAACCCGGGACAGGGAACACCGGGGAGCTGTTTTTT.

There are a few counts of this clonotype. The chain has TRBV10-3 and TRBJ1-4, with TRBD1 identical over 10 bases. Germline V gene data show CDR1 as ENHRY and CDR2 as SYGVKD. J was trimmed by 0 bases and V by 2 bases; bases with no gene match: 3. This CDR3 is 17 amino acids long. The chain's CDR3 is CAISELGQGSTNEKLFF. Here the CDR3 DNA reads TGTGCCATCAGTGAGCTGGGACAGGGGTCAACTAATGAAAAACTGTTTTTT.

This clonotype occurred many times. The chain is built from TRBV29-1 and TRBJ1-1; D gene ambiguous. The CDR3 spans 10 residues. Germline V gives CDR1 SQVTM, CDR2 ANQGSEA. V was trimmed by 4 bases and J by 2 bases, leaving 2 bases between them. The CDR3 loop is CSVVNTEAFF. CDR3 DNA: TGCAGCGTTGTCAACACTGAAGCTTTCTTT.

This clonotype was observed many times. The J gene is TRBJ2-1, the V gene TRBV7-2; the D gene is possibly TRBD2 (5 bases). CDR1 and CDR2 (germline): SGHTA, FQGNSA. Trimming took 5 bases from V and 7 from J, leaving 18 bases between them. This CDR3 spans 15 amino acids. The CDR3 reads CASSLLPDRGNEQFF. CDR3 nucleotides: TGTGCCAGCAGCCTACTTCCGGACCGGGGTAATGAGCAGTTCTTC.

The V call is TRBV20-1, the J call TRBJ1-6; no definite D call. The length of the CDR3 is 13 residues. V was clipped by 5 bases and J by 5 bases, with 10 bases between them. The germline V gene encodes CDR1 DFQATT and CDR2 SNEGSKA (reference sequence). The CDR3 nucleotides are TGCAGTGCTCGCAGTAATGATAATTCACCCCTCCACTTT. It yields the protein CSARSNDNSPLHF.

This clonotype was recorded many times. The genes are TRBV12-3 or TRBV12-4 and TRBJ2-1; D possibly corresponds to TRBD1 (5 bases). The CDR3 spans 14 residues. Trimming removed 3 bases from V and 12 bases from J, with 18 bases in between. The CDR3 is CASSLPSGFVGQFF. CDR3 sequence (DNA): TGTGCCAGCAGTTTGCCGTCAGGGTTTGTCGGGCAGTTCTTC.

This clonotype was recorded many times. In DNA, the CDR3 is TGTGCCAGCAGTGGAGGGCACAGGGTCAGCGAGCAGTACGTC. Translation gives CASSGGHRVSEQYV. V usage is TRBV12-3 or TRBV12-4 and J usage is TRBJ2-7, with D perhaps TRBD1 or TRBD2 (6 bases each). The CDR3 runs to 14 residues. Trimming took 5 bases from V and 6 from J, leaving 17 bases between them.

The chain joins TRBV11-3 to TRBJ2-2; D unresolved. With 5 bases removed from V and 0 bases from J, the gap between germline ends came to 10 bases. CDR1 and CDR2 from the germline V gene are SGHNT and YENEEA. This CDR3 has 15 amino acids. CDR3 coding DNA: TGTGCCAGCAGCGAAAGAGCCACGAACACCGGGGAGCTGTTTTTT. Residues: CASSERATNTGELFF.

This clonotype was counted between two and nine times. This chain links TRBV7-3 with TRBJ2-5; 8 nucleotides match TRBD2. From germline, CDR1 is SGHTA and CDR2 FQGTGA. This CDR3 contains 18 residues. After removal of 3 bases from V and 5 bases from J, the junction contained 17 bases not matched to a gene. DNA for the CDR3: TGTGCCAGCAGCTTTTTATCTCCGGTAGCGGGACCTTCGGAGACCCAGTACTTC. Translated, it gives CASSFLSPVAGPSETQYF.

The table lists this clonotype with many counts. V and J are TRBV24-1 and TRBJ2-7; 10 nucleotides agree with TRBD1. CDR3 size: 16 residues. Germline trimming cut 2 bases from V and 2 bases from J; bases unmatched to any gene: 5. The V gene's germline CDR1 is KGHDR and CDR2 SFDVKD. In DNA form, the CDR3 reads TGTGCCACCAGTGATTCATATGGGACAGGGGCCTACGAGCAGTACGTC. As protein: CATSDSYGTGAYEQYV.

This clonotype was seen only a few times. This chain links TRBV7-6 with TRBJ1-1; 7 bases map to TRBD1. V shed 7 bases and J 4 bases; nucleotides not matched to a gene: 6. The CDR3 has 13 residues. Germline V gene data show CDR1 as SGHVS and CDR2 as FNYEAQ. The CDR3: CASILPGGTEAFF. In DNA, the CDR3 is TGTGCCAGCATCCTCCCAGGGGGCACTGAAGCTTTCTTT.

J is TRBJ2-3 and V is TRBV5-1; D is perhaps TRBD1 (6 bases). The germline V gene encodes CDR1 SGHRS and CDR2 YFSETQ. CDR3 length: 13 residues. V was cut by 2 bases and J by 11 bases, with 15 bases left in between. The CDR3 is CASSFKQGSEQYF. The CDR3 DNA follows: TGCGCCAGCAGCTTCAAACAGGGAAGTGAGCAGTATTTT. Variable domain in full (rest from reference TRBV5-1 and TRBJ2-3): KAGVTQTPRYLIKTRGQQVTLSCSPISGHRSVSWYQQTPGQGLQFLFEYFSETQRNKGNFPGRFSGRQFSNSRSEMNVSTLELGDSALYLCASSFKQGSEQYFGPGTRLTVL.

This clonotype was found many times. The V and J genes are TRBV29-1 and TRBJ2-7; TRBD2 agrees at 9 bases. With 3 bases clipped from V and 9 bases from J, the junction kept 6 bases outside the gene matches. Germline loops: CDR1 SQVTM, CDR2 ANQGSEA. CDR3 length equals 12 residues. The CDR3 here is CSVEGGRALQYF. As DNA, the CDR3 is TGCAGCGTTGAGGGCGGGAGGGCCCTGCAGTACTTC.

This clonotype has just a few counts. CDR3 protein: CSVRTPTDEQFF. The CDR3 coding sequence is TGCAGCGTTAGGACCCCAACAGATGAGCAGTTCTTC. The rearrangement joins TRBV29-1 to TRBJ2-1, with D unresolved. Germline CDR1 and CDR2: SQVTM and ANQGSEA. Trimming removed 5 bases at V and 8 bases at J, with 13 bases between. The CDR3 consists of 12 residues.

This clonotype came up a few times. The DNA for the CDR3 is TGTGCCAGCAGAGTGGGGGCGCGCAGTGAGACCCAGTACTTC. Amino acids: CASRVGARSETQYF. The rearrangement links TRBV6-1 to TRBJ2-5; the D gene is possibly TRBD1 (6 bases). The CDR3 is made up of 14 amino acids. V was trimmed by 6 bases and J by 5 bases, leaving 16 bases between them. Germline CDR1 reads MNHNS; CDR2 reads SASEGT.

At least ten counts were recorded for this clonotype. This chain links TRBV12-3 or TRBV12-4 with TRBJ2-5; a possible D gene is TRBD1 (6 bases). The CDR3 covers 15 residues. The germline V and J ends were trimmed by 6 bases and 5 bases, with 19 bases remaining between them. Written as DNA, the CDR3 is TGTGCCAGCAGCCCGGGGTGGGGGCGCCGGGAGACCCAGTACTTC. It encodes CASSPGWGRRETQYF.

This clonotype was seen at least ten times. The chain combines TRBV10-3 with TRBJ2-2; either TRBD1 or TRBD2 may fit D (6 bases each). There are 14 residues in the CDR3. V was pared by 4 bases and J by 5 bases, with 11 bases between. CDR1 is ENHRY and CDR2 is SYGVKD in the germline V gene. CDR3 sequence (DNA): TGTGCCATCAGTGCGCAGGGGAGGACCGGGGAGCTGTTTTTT. It translates to CAISAQGRTGELFF.

This clonotype was counted at least ten times. The V and J genes are TRBV5-1 and TRBJ2-2; D is unresolved. CDR1 and CDR2 from the germline V gene are SGHRS and YFSETQ. V lost 4 bases, J lost 1 base, and 11 bases lay in between. The CDR3 has 15 residues. The CDR3 coding sequence is TGCGCCAGCAGCCCCTGGGCCCAGAACACCGGGGAGCTGTTTTTT. Translated: CASSPWAQNTGELFF.

The chain uses TRBV3-1 and TRBJ2-5; 11 bases agree with TRBD2. The trim removed 0 bases at V and 4 bases at J, leaving 7 bases unmatched. This CDR3 region has 17 residues. Germline V CDR1 and CDR2: LGHDT, YNNKEL (reference sequence). Written as DNA, the CDR3 is TGTGCCAGCAGCCAAGATGGGTTAGCGGGAGGGAGAGAGACCCAGTACTTC. As protein: CASSQDGLAGGRETQYF.